The T cell receptor (beta chain) described here comes from a study of blood T cell repertoires in COVID-19. Overall study: Material from acute and convalescent COVID-19 was sourced from the United States, Italy and Spain. In each case, the material was cDNA or gDNA derived from T cells, B-cell-depleted T cells, or PBMCs.

There are 17 residues in the CDR3. Looked up from germline, CDR1 is MNHEY and CDR2 is SMNVEV (reference sequence). Trimming cost V 2 bases and J 4 bases; bases outside gene matches: 10. How the authors handled the data: The authors estimated nucleated cell counts from reference gene primer amplification. Sequencing was performed with immunoSEQ multiplex PCR; in TCRdb, only in-frame clones are kept and a portion is missing. Clonal size and the V and J genes are those of that table, whereas D and trimming came from the DNA. Among roughly 160,000 clones listed, around 90% were seen once. Sample: peripheral blood. This receptor was taken from a man aged 45-65 years who had recovered from COVID-19. The chain couples TRBV27 to TRBJ2-3; 9 bases align to TRBD2. Here the CDR3 reads CASSLEGAGGLADTQYF. CDR3 nucleotide sequence: TGTGCCAGCAGTTTAGAAGGGGCGGGGGGGCTCGCAGATACGCAGTATTTT.